This T cell receptor beta chain comes out of a study of Ad26.COV2.S vaccination and SARS-CoV-2 variants. As for this clone: Its antigen remains unidentified.

Produced via immunoSEQ multiplex PCR; TCRdb's table is partial and in-frame only. This table holds about 400,000 clones, approximately 90% found once. Study outcomes and limitations: People given the vaccine had a wider spike-specific TCR breadth than placebo recipients did. Analyses that measured TCR breadth and depth may have underestimated total T cell responses. It was found that vaccine and placebo recipients had similar non-spike TCR breadth.

J gave up 3 bases and V 3 bases, and 9 bases lay outside the gene matches. The CDR3 sequence is 17 residues long. Germline-derived CDR1 and CDR2 are SGHTS and YDEGEE. Treatment of the sample: around 19 received Ad26.COV2.S at low or high dose, single or two shots; a few received placebo; per-sample allocation not given. Specimen acquisition occurred on day 63 following the initial vaccine or placebo injection. Expressing Wuhan-strain SARS-CoV-2 spike, an Ad26 vector served as the vaccine. The chain uses TRBV5-8 and TRBJ2-3; 11 nucleotides align to TRBD2. The clonotype was recovered from a person aged 18 to 59 who received the Ad26.COV2.S COVID-19 vaccine or a placebo. Here the sequenced sample was peripheral blood, taken in a trial of Ad26.COV2.S vaccine versus placebo. The CDR3 protein is CASSSGLAGLLTDTQYF. The CDR3 DNA is TGTGCCAGCAGCTCCGGACTAGCGGGCTTATTGACAGATACGCAGTATTTT.